A single T cell receptor (beta chain) is shown here with its context. Its antigen remains unidentified. The sample belongs to a study of EBV T-cell therapy then PD-1 blockade in nasopharyngeal carcinoma. Noted treatment: AdE1-LMPpoly-expanded autologous EBV-specific T-cell therapy followed by anti-PD-1 nivolumab. CDR3 size: 16 residues. CDR1 is LGHDT, CDR2 YNNKEL, per germline (reference sequence). V gave up 4 bases and J gave up 0 bases, with 13 bases separating them. Some clones are missing from TCRdb's copy, which holds only in-frame ones; the method was immunoSEQ multiplex PCR. Among 24,000 or so clones, 75% to 90% were seen once, and the ten largest hold roughly 28%.

The V call is TRBV3-1 (or the pseudogene TRBV3-2), the J call TRBJ2-1, with D possibly being TRBD1 (5 bases). This clonotype was obtained from a man aged 40-49 years with nasopharyngeal carcinoma. The sample consisted of CD8+ T cells from blood, taken at roughly day 67 from a patient whose treatment included autologous EBV-specific T cells and nivolumab. CDR3 DNA sequence: TGTGCCAGCAGCCCTACAGGATATAGCTCCTACAATGAGCAGTTCTTC. It specifies CASSPTGYSSYNEQFF.